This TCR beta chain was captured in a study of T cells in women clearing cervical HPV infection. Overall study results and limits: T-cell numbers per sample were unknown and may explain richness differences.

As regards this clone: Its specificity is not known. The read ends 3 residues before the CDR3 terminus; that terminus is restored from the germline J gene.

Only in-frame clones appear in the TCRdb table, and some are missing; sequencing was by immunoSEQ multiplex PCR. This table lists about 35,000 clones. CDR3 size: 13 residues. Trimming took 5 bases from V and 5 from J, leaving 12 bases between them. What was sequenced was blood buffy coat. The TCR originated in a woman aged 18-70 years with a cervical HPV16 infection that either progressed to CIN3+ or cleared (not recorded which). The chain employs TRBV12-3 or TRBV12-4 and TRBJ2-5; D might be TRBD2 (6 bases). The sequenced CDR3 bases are TGTGCCAGCAGTACCCCCGGAGGGGAGACC. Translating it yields CASSTPGGET. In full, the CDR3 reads CASSTPGGETQYF.